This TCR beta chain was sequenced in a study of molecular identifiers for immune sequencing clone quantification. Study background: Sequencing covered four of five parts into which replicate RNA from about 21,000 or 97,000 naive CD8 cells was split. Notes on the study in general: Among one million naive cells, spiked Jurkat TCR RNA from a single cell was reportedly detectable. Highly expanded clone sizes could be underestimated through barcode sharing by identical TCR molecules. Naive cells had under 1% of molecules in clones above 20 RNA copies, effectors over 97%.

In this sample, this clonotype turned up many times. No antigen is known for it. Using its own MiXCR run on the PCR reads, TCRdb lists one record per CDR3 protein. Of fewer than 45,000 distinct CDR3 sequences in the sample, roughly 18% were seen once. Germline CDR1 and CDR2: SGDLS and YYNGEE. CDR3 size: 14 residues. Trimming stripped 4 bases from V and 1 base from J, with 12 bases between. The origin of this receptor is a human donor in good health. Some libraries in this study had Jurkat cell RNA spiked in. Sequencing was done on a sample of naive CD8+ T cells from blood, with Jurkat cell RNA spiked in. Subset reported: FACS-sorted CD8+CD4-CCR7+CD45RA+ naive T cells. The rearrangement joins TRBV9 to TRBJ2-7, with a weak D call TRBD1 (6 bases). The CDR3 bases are TGTGCCAGCAGCTTAACCACAGGGTCCTACGAGCAGTACTTC. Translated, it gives CASSLTTGSYEQYF.